These 8 T cell receptor beta chains came from one sample sequenced in a study of early T cells in non-severe SARS-CoV-2 infection (dated by TCRdb to about 2021). Receptors were amplified or captured by 5' RACE. Sequencing relied on a NextSeq 500. The public reads were reanalyzed by TCRdb: fastp trimming at Q25, MiXCR alignment, in-frame beta chains only. Rows are unified per CDR3 protein, each entry keeping the most common DNA and genes. For this sample there are about 83,000 distinct CDR3 sequences; 9% to 15% appear just once. Together, the top ten hold 5% to 8% of the sample. The sequenced material came from whole blood. The receptor set was obtained from an adult who was a healthcare worker with PCR-confirmed SARS-CoV-2 infection or an uninfected control (not recorded which).

This clonotype occurred a few times. This chain links TRBV6-1 with TRBJ1-2; 9 bases line up with TRBD1. Germline V CDR1 and CDR2: MNHNS, SASEGT. The length of the CDR3 is 13 residues. V gave up 6 bases and J gave up 3 bases; unmatched junction bases: 2. In nucleotides, the CDR3 is TGTGCCAGCAGAGGACAGGGGTACTATGGCTACACCTTC. Translation: CASRGQGYYGYTF.

The chain has TRBV7-2 and TRBJ2-1, with D possibly being TRBD2 (5 bases). The CDR3 spans 15 residues. Trimming shortened V by 0 bases and J by 2 bases, and 8 bases separated the two germline ends. Germline CDR1 and CDR2: SGHTA and FQGNSA. CDR3 in DNA: TGTGCCAGCAGCTTAGCGGGAGCTACCTACAATGAGCAGTTCTTC. Protein sequence: CASSLAGATYNEQFF.

This clonotype was detected only a few times. This chain uses TRBV7-8 with TRBJ2-5; no reliable D call. V was pared by 5 bases and J by 4 bases, with 5 bases between. The germline V gene encodes CDR1 SGHVS and CDR2 FQNEAQ. This CDR3 spans 11 amino acids. The CDR3 region is CASSQRETQYF. The CDR3 region has the DNA TGTGCCAGCAGCCAGCGAGAGACCCAGTACTTC.

The table lists this clonotype with a few counts. The chain recombines TRBV7-2 with TRBJ2-3; 7 bases match TRBD2. The V and J ends lost 5 bases and 0 bases, in that order; junction bases with no gene match: 2. The CDR3 covers 14 residues. Germline V gene lookup returns CDR1 SGHTA and CDR2 FQGNSA. The CDR3 sequence: CASSQAGSTDTQYF. Written as DNA, the CDR3 is TGTGCCAGCAGCCAAGCGGGAAGCACAGATACGCAGTATTTT.

This clonotype was counted only a few times. The V and J genes are TRBV5-1 and TRBJ2-7, with 13 nucleotides matching TRBD2. V lost 5 bases to trimming and J lost 5 bases; unmatched junction nucleotides: 1. Germline CDR1 is SGHRS and CDR2 is YFSETQ. The CDR3 covers 13 residues. The CDR3 sequence is CASRLAGGDEQYF. DNA of the CDR3: TGCGCCAGCAGACTAGCGGGAGGGGACGAGCAGTACTTC.

This clonotype came up a few times. This chain joins TRBV11-3 and TRBJ2-1, with 9 bases identical to TRBD1. The CDR3 extends over 16 amino acids. V gave up 3 bases and J gave up 5 bases; unmatched junction bases: 8. The V gene's germline CDR1 is SGHNT and CDR2 YENEEA. The CDR3 spells CASSLDRGTPHNEQFF. CDR3 coding DNA: TGTGCCAGCAGCTTGGACAGGGGAACCCCACACAATGAGCAGTTCTTC.

This clonotype was counted between two and nine times. V is TRBV12-3 or TRBV12-4 and J is TRBJ2-5; D perhaps matches TRBD2 (7 bases). CDR3 size: 15 residues. Trimming cost V 2 bases and J 4 bases, with 14 bases left between them. The CDR3 reads CASSLSGGLSETQYF. CDR3 DNA sequence: TGTGCCAGCAGTTTATCGGGGGGCTTGTCAGAGACCCAGTACTTC.

This clonotype occurred many times. The chain employs TRBV7-2 and TRBJ2-7; 8 bases fit TRBD2. The germline gives CDR1 SGHTA, CDR2 FQGNSA. This CDR3 is built from 15 residues. The V gene end was trimmed by 3 bases and the J gene end by 7 bases; junction bases not matched to a gene: 11. CDR3 sequence reads: CASSFFLAGGGEQYF. In DNA, the CDR3 is TGTGCCAGCAGCTTTTTTCTTGCGGGGGGCGGAGAGCAGTACTTC.